One TCR beta chain is described in this entry. The antigen remains unidentified. Reverse transcribed after extraction, RNA yielded cDNA as the sequencing template. Here immunoSEQ multiplex PCR was the method, and the copy in TCRdb shows in-frame clones only, minus some. In the table there are 100,000 to 150,000 clones, about 51% of which are singletons. The data derive from a study of CD8+ T cells in alopecia areata. Whole-study findings and limits: Clonality exceeded that of normal scalp in lesional scalp, most notably in alopecia totalis/universalis.

Collected material from alopecia areata patients comprised lesional scalp punch biopsies and peripheral blood. CDR1 and CDR2 from the germline V gene are SQVTM and ANQGSEA. V trimming: 5 bases; J trimming: 5 bases; junction bases outside the gene matches: 12. The CDR3 is 14 amino acids. The sequence was obtained from a human donor with alopecia areata. The V gene is TRBV29-1, the J gene TRBJ2-7; TRBD1 matches at 7 bases. Sequenced material: NKG2D-low CD8+ T cells sorted from blood. The CDR3 protein is CSVRQGLGTDEQYF. CDR3 sequence (DNA): TGCAGCGTTCGGCAGGGGTTGGGGACAGACGAGCAGTACTTC.